This passage covers 21 T cell receptor beta chains from one sample sequenced in a study of blood T cell repertoires in COVID-19. Profiling relied on immunoSEQ multiplex PCR, and the TCRdb table lists in-frame clones only, not all of them. The sample yields some 150,000 clones, around 87% seen once. The material sequenced was peripheral blood. The receptors were sampled from a man between 18 and 35 years old with active or convalescent COVID-19.

The chain joins TRBV12-3 or TRBV12-4 to TRBJ2-1, with a possible D match to TRBD2 (5 bases). The CDR3 loop spans 12 amino acids. V lost 3 bases and J 9 bases, leaving 9 bases between the germline ends. This chain's CDR3 is CASSLMEVEQFF. The CDR3 region has the DNA TGTGCCAGCAGTTTGATGGAGGTTGAGCAGTTCTTC.

This chain links TRBV24-1 with TRBJ2-7; 10 nucleotides align to TRBD2. Trimming cost V 2 bases and J 4 bases; bases outside gene matches: 7. From germline, CDR1 is KGHDR and CDR2 SFDVKD. CDR3 length: 16 amino acids. This chain's CDR3 is CATSDSPLAGEYEQYF. CDR3 in DNA: TGTGCCACCAGTGATTCCCCGCTAGCGGGAGAGTACGAGCAGTACTTC.

This sequence joins TRBV28 and TRBJ1-4; TRBD1 aligns across 7 bases. V gave up 3 bases and J gave up 4 bases; unmatched junction bases: 2. CDR1 is MDHEN, CDR2 SYDVKM, per germline. The CDR3 loop spans 14 amino acids. CDR3 bases: TGTGCCAGCAGTTTTACAGGGGTTAATGAAAAACTGTTTTTT. Translating gives CASSFTGVNEKLFF.

The chain employs TRBV4-1 and TRBJ1-5; D possibly corresponds to TRBD1 (5 bases). Trimming shortened V by 0 bases and J by 7 bases, and 13 bases separated the two germline ends. This CDR3 comprises 15 residues. Germline CDR1 reads MGHRA; CDR2 reads YSYEKL. CDR3 nucleotide sequence: TGCGCCAGCAGCCAAGACGGCAGGGCGAGCCAGCCCCAGCATTTT. Translation: CASSQDGRASQPQHF.

This chain links TRBV24-1 with TRBJ2-6, with 7 bases aligning to TRBD2. V dropped 3 bases and J dropped 0; count of bases not matched to a gene: 4. This CDR3 has 17 amino acids. Germline CDR1 is KGHDR and CDR2 is SFDVKD. CDR3 nucleotides: TGTGCCACCAGTGATGTGGGACTACACTCTGGGGCCAACGTCCTGACTTTC. Translating it yields CATSDVGLHSGANVLTF.

The gene calls are TRBV3-1 (or the pseudogene TRBV3-2) and TRBJ1-1; D uncertain. CDR3 length equals 14 residues. Trimming shortened V by 5 bases and J by 4 bases, and 14 bases separated the two germline ends. CDR1 is LGHDT and CDR2 is YNNKEL in the germline V gene (reference sequence). In DNA, the CDR3 is TGTGCCAGCAGCGACCCCGGAGTCCTCACTGAAGCTTTCTTT. Protein product: CASSDPGVLTEAFF.

This clone was detected only once. The CDR3 reads CAWRRTPSGEQFF. CDR3 DNA sequence: TGTGCCTGGAGACGAACCCCCTCGGGTGAGCAGTTCTTC. This chain joins TRBV30 and TRBJ2-1; D is unclear. Trimming took 3 bases from V and 9 from J, leaving 15 bases between them. CDR1 GTSNPN and CDR2 SVGIG come from the germline V gene (reference sequence). This CDR3 spans 13 amino acids.

The chain couples TRBV4-2 to TRBJ1-3; no firm D call. Germline loops: CDR1 LGHNA, CDR2 YNFKEQ. V dropped 0 bases and J dropped 0 bases, with 9 bases sitting between them. The CDR3 loop spans 16 amino acids. As DNA, the CDR3 is TGTGCCAGCAGCCAAGATTCAGGCCTCTCTGGAAACACCATATATTTT. Protein product: CASSQDSGLSGNTIYF.

The chain employs TRBV7-2 and TRBJ1-5, with 7 bases aligning to TRBD1. This CDR3 spans 15 amino acids. CDR1 SGHTA and CDR2 FQGNSA come from the germline V gene. V was pared by 3 bases and J by 0 bases, with 2 bases of the junction left unmatched. In nucleotides, the CDR3 is TGTGCCAGCAGCTTGGGGACAGATAGCAATCAGCCCCAGCATTTT. Translated: CASSLGTDSNQPQHF.

The chain uses TRBV6-5 and TRBJ2-5, with TRBD2 matching over 12 bases. The V segment lost 6 bases and the J segment 9 bases; nucleotides outside the gene matches: 5. The CDR3 runs to 13 residues. Germline lookup yields CDR1 MNHEY and CDR2 SVGAGI. The CDR3 region is CASRALAGGSQYF. DNA of the CDR3: TGTGCCAGCAGGGCACTAGCGGGAGGTTCCCAGTACTTC.

The rearrangement joins TRBV6-5 to TRBJ1-6; 7 nucleotides align to TRBD1. Germline CDR1 is MNHEY and CDR2 is SVGAGI. This CDR3 has 15 amino acids. The ends lost 4 bases at V and 0 bases at J; junction bases unmatched: 0. Written as DNA, the CDR3 is TGTGCCAGCAGTTGGGACAGCTCCTATAATTCACCCCTCCACTTT. Protein: CASSWDSSYNSPLHF.

The chain joins TRBV19 to TRBJ2-1; 7 bases align to TRBD2. V dropped 3 bases and J dropped 7; count of bases not matched to a gene: 6. There are 14 residues in the CDR3. The germline V gene has CDR1 LNHDA and CDR2 SQIVND (reference sequence). The CDR3, as DNA: TGTGCCAGTAGTATCCAGGGAGGGGTTAATGAGCAGTTCTTC. Translated, it gives CASSIQGGVNEQFF.

The rearrangement joins TRBV18 to TRBJ2-1; 10 bases are a match to TRBD2. J was trimmed by 7 bases and V by 0 bases; bases with no gene match: 6. The germline CDR1 and CDR2 sequences are KGHSH and LQKENI. This CDR3 is built from 16 residues. DNA of the CDR3: TGTGCCAGCTCACCACCCCGACTAGCGGGCCGGAATGAGCAGTTCTTC. Residues: CASSPPRLAGRNEQFF.

This chain links TRBV6-4 with TRBJ2-1, with 9 nucleotides matching TRBD2. After removal of 8 bases from V and 4 bases from J, the junction contained 3 bases not matched to a gene. Germline-derived CDR1 and CDR2 are MRHNA and SNTAGT. The length of the CDR3 is 13 residues. CDR3: CASGGGDYNEQFF. CDR3 bases: TGTGCCAGCGGCGGGGGGGATTACAATGAGCAGTTCTTC.

The chain employs TRBV11-2 and TRBJ2-2; D is possibly TRBD2 (5 bases). The CDR3 extends over 15 amino acids. The germline CDR1 and CDR2 sequences are SGHAT and FQNNGV. The V end lost 5 bases, the J end lost 5 bases, and 15 bases lay between the germline ends. CDR3 in amino acids: CASSQDFGTTGELFF. DNA for the CDR3: TGTGCCAGCAGCCAGGACTTCGGTACGACCGGGGAGCTGTTTTTT.

The V call is TRBV7-2, the J call TRBJ1-5; no firm D call. CDR1 and CDR2 (germline): SGHTA, FQGNSA. CDR3 length equals 15 residues. V lost 1 base and J lost 0, with 7 bases in between. CDR3 bases: TGTGCCAGCAGCTTAGTCGGGAATAGCAATCAGCCCCAGCATTTT. Translated: CASSLVGNSNQPQHF.

This chain links TRBV5-1 with TRBJ2-1; 8 bases align to TRBD1. This CDR3 has 14 amino acids. V shed 7 bases, J shed 2 bases, and the junction held 5 bases outside the gene matches. CDR1 is SGHRS, CDR2 YFSETQ, per germline. The chain's CDR3 is CASGQGVPYNEQFF. The CDR3 nucleotides read TGCGCCAGCGGACAGGGTGTCCCCTACAATGAGCAGTTCTTC.

The rearrangement uses TRBV28 and TRBJ1-2; unclear D gene. The CDR3 is made up of 12 amino acids. The ends were cut back, 8 bases at V and 6 bases at J, with 13 bases in the middle. CDR1 MDHEN and CDR2 SYDVKM come from the germline V gene. The DNA for the CDR3 is TGTGCCAGCCGTGGACTCGCGGATGGCTACACCTTC. It translates to CASRGLADGYTF.

V and J are TRBV29-1 and TRBJ1-2; D not certain. With 7 bases removed from V and 3 bases from J, the gap between germline ends came to 15 bases. Germline CDR1 reads SQVTM; CDR2 reads ANQGSEA. CDR3 length equals 13 residues. The CDR3 spells CSAVGVSDYGYTF. CDR3 sequence (DNA): TGCAGCGCTGTCGGGGTGTCGGACTATGGCTACACCTTC.

This clone was observed a handful of times. V gene TRBV10-3 combines with J gene TRBJ1-1; tentatively, D is TRBD1 (5 bases). This CDR3 has 14 residues. Germline assignment: CDR1 ENHRY and CDR2 SYGVKD. Trimming took 0 bases from V and 11 from J, leaving 16 bases between them. The CDR3 DNA reads TGTGCCATCAGTGAGTCCGGGACGGGGGATGGGGCTTTCTTT. Protein sequence: CAISESGTGDGAFF.

This rearrangement joins TRBV7-2 to TRBJ1-5; 9 bases map to TRBD1. V lost 5 bases, J lost 8 bases, and 10 bases stayed unmatched. The CDR3 consists of 15 residues. The germline V gene encodes CDR1 SGHTA and CDR2 FQGNSA. CDR3 region: CASSLGQGGREPQHF. The CDR3 region has the DNA TGTGCCAGCAGCCTGGGACAGGGCGGCAGGGAGCCCCAGCATTTT.